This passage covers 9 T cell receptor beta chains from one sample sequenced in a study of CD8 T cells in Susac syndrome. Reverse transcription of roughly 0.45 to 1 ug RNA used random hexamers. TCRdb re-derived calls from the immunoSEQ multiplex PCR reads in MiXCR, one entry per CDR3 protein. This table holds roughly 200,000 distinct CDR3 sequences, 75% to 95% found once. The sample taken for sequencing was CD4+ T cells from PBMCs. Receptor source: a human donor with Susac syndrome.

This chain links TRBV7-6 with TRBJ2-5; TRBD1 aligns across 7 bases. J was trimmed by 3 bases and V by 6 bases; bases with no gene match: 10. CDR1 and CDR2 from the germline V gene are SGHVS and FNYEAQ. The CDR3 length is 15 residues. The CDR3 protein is CASSSGTVSKETQYF. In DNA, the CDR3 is TGTGCCAGCAGTTCCGGGACAGTGTCCAAAGAGACCCAGTACTTC. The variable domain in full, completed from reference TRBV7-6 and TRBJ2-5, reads GAGVSQSPRYKVTKRGQDVALRCDPISGHVSLYWYRQALGQGPEFLTYFNYEAQQDKSGLPNDRFSAERPEGSISTLTIQRTEQRDSAMYRCASSSGTVSKETQYFGPGTRLLVL.

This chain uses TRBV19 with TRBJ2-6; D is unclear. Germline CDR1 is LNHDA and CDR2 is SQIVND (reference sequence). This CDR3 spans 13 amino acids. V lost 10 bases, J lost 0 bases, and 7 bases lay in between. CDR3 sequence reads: CAISSSGANVLTF. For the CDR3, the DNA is TGTGCCATAAGTAGCTCTGGGGCCAACGTCCTGACTTTC.

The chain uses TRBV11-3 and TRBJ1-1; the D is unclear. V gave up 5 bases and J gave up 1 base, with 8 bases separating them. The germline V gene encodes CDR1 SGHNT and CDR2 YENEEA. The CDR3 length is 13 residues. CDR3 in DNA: TGTGCCAGCAGCACCAAGGGGAACACTGAAGCTTTCTTT. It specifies CASSTKGNTEAFF.

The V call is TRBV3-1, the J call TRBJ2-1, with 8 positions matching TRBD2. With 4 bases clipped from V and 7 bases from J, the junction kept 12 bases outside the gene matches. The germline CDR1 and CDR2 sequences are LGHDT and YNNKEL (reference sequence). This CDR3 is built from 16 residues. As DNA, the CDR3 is TGTGCCAGCAGCCCCATAGGGGTAGCGGGGCGGAATGAGCAGTTCTTC. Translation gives CASSPIGVAGRNEQFF.

This chain's CDR3 is CASNVGDYGYTF. CDR3 in DNA: TGTGCCAGCAATGTCGGGGACTATGGCTACACCTTC. The V call is TRBV28, the J call TRBJ1-2; D not resolved. CDR1 is MDHEN, CDR2 SYDVKM, per germline. The V gene lost 7 bases and the J gene lost 3 bases, with 9 bases spanning the gap. The CDR3 loop spans 12 amino acids.

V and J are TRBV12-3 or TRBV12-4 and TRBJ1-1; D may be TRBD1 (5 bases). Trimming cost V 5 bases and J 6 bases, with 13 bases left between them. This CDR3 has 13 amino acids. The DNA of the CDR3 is TGTGCCAGCAGTCCTCAGATGGGGGCTGAAGCTTTCTTT. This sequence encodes CASSPQMGAEAFF.

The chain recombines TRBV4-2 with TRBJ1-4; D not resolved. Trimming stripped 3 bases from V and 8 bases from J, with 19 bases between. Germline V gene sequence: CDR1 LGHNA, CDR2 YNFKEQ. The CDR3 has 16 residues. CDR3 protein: CASSQGIGAPGEKLFF. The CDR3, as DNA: TGTGCCAGCAGCCAGGGGATAGGCGCACCTGGAGAAAAACTGTTTTTT.

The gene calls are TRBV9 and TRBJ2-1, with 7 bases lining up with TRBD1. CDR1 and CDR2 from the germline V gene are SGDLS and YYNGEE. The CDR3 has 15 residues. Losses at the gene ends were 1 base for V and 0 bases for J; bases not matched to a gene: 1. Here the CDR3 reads CASSVRDSSYNEQFF. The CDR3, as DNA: TGTGCCAGCAGCGTACGGGACAGCTCCTACAATGAGCAGTTCTTC.

The CDR3 bases are TGTGCCATCAGCAATCAACACAGGGGGGCCTACGAGCAGTACTTC. It yields the protein CAISNQHRGAYEQYF. The chain links TRBV10-3 to TRBJ2-7, with 8 bases identical to TRBD1. The V gene's germline CDR1 is ENHRY and CDR2 SYGVKD. There are 15 residues in the CDR3. V was clipped by 6 bases and J by 2 bases; unmatched bases: 9.